This T cell receptor beta chain was documented in a study of memory CD4+ T cells and cytomegalovirus serostatus. Notes on the study in general: Each of 55 to 80 CMV-associated TCRbeta sequences occurred in one to five individuals.

On this clone itself: Antigen specificity is unknown.

Single viable CD3+CD4+CD8-CD45RO+ cells were sorted as the memory CD4+ T cells. CDR1 and CDR2 (germline): SGHTA, FQGTGA. This CDR3 comprises 15 residues. The V gene end was trimmed by 6 bases and the J gene end by 5 bases; junction bases not matched to a gene: 9. Data came from immunoSEQ multiplex PCR; TCRdb stores just in-frame clones and leaves some out. The table lists 55,000 to 60,000 clones, 80% to 85% of them singletons. This TCR derives from an adult in good health and CMV-seronegative. The material sequenced was memory CD4+ T cells from blood. The gene calls are TRBV7-3 and TRBJ2-2, with 7 nucleotides matching TRBD1. The CDR3 DNA is TGTGCCAGCAGTGGACAGGCCTCAGGGACCGGGGAGCTGTTTTTT. It codes for CASSGQASGTGELFF.